This passage covers 9 T cell receptor beta chains from one sample sequenced in a study of T cell changes during pregnancy in multiple sclerosis. The data were produced by immunoSEQ multiplex PCR, yet TCRdb's version contains in-frame clones alone and is incomplete. The profile shows more than 65,000 clones, around 90% of them singletons. Sequencing was performed on CD4+ T cells from peripheral blood mononuclear cells, taken before pregnancy. These receptors were taken from a female donor with multiple sclerosis, enrolled in a pregnancy study.

The CDR3 coding sequence is TGTGCCAGCAGCGCTCCGGGACTAGCGGGACCCGAGCAGTACTTC. Translation: CASSAPGLAGPEQYF. The chain employs TRBV5-6 and TRBJ2-7; 13 bases are a match to TRBD2. V gave up 4 bases and J gave up 6 bases; unmatched junction bases: 7. The CDR3 length is 15 residues. Germline lookup yields CDR1 SGHDT and CDR2 YYEEEE.

The chain joins TRBV28 to TRBJ2-7; TRBD2 matches 9 bases. Germline V gives CDR1 MDHEN, CDR2 SYDVKM. J lost 3 bases, V lost 4 bases, and 13 bases had no gene match. This CDR3 spans 17 amino acids. In DNA form, the CDR3 reads TGTGCCAGCAGTTACCTGAGCGGGGGGCGCGGGGGCTACGAGCAGTACTTC. The encoded protein is CASSYLSGGRGGYEQYF.

This sequence joins TRBV6-5 and TRBJ2-4, with TRBD2 identical over 9 bases. Germline assignment: CDR1 MNHEY and CDR2 SVGAGI. The CDR3 sequence is 13 residues long. V gave up 4 bases and J gave up 8 bases; unmatched junction bases: 3. CDR3 DNA: TGTGCCAGCAGTTCCAGCGGGGGGCACATTCAGTACTTC. Amino acids: CASSSSGGHIQYF.

With regard to this clone: The same CDR3 can be traced to other DNA sequences in this sample. This chain uses TRBV5-4 with TRBJ2-3; TRBD2 matches at 9 bases. V lost 4 bases to trimming and J lost 4 bases; unmatched junction nucleotides: 7. The germline V gene has CDR1 SGHNT and CDR2 YYREEE (reference sequence). The CDR3 sequence is 15 residues long. CDR3 nucleotide sequence: TGTGCCAGCAGCAAAAGCGGGAGGCCCGCAGATACGCAGTATTTT. Its translation is CASSKSGRPADTQYF.

This chain connects TRBV4-3 to TRBJ1-1; D possibly corresponds to TRBD1 (6 bases). Germline lookup yields CDR1 LGHNA and CDR2 YSLEER. Trimming cost V 2 bases and J 5 bases, with 12 bases left between them. The CDR3 is made up of 14 amino acids. CDR3 residues: CASSQTQGWTEAFF. DNA of the CDR3: TGCGCCAGCAGCCAAACACAGGGTTGGACTGAAGCTTTCTTT.

The V gene is TRBV2, the J gene TRBJ2-1; perhaps TRBD1 as D (5 bases). The CDR3 consists of 19 residues. Germline V gene lookup returns CDR1 SNHLY and CDR2 FYNNEI. V dropped 2 bases and J dropped 2 bases, with 22 bases sitting between them. The CDR3 nucleotides read TGTGCCAGCAGTGAACCACGGTGGGCACTCAGGGAACCCTACAATGAGCAGTTCTTC. Amino acid sequence: CASSEPRWALREPYNEQFF. Full variable domain (rest looked up from reference TRBV2 and TRBJ2-1): EPEVTQTPSHQVTQMGQEVILRCVPISNHLYFYWYRQILGQKVEFLVSFYNNEISEKSEIFDDQFSVERPDGSNFTLKIRSTKLEDSAMYFCASSEPRWALREPYNEQFFGPGTRLTVL.

This chain joins TRBV7-8 and TRBJ2-3; 10 bases align to TRBD1. The CDR3 spans 17 residues. CDR1 is SGHVS, CDR2 FQNEAQ, per germline. The V and J ends lost 5 bases and 3 bases, in that order; junction bases with no gene match: 11. The CDR3 sequence: CASSTPIPGQGTDTQYF. The CDR3 region has the DNA TGTGCCAGCAGCACACCCATCCCGGGACAGGGGACAGATACGCAGTATTTT.

The chain joins TRBV2 to TRBJ2-7, with D possibly TRBD1 on 6 matching bases. Germline V CDR1 and CDR2: SNHLY, FYNNEI. The V and J ends lost 8 bases and 0 bases respectively, with 14 bases between them. The CDR3 sequence is 14 residues long. The CDR3 DNA reads TGTGCCAGCCGCGTACAGGGCCCCTCCTACGAGCAGTACTTC. This sequence encodes CASRVQGPSYEQYF.

The chain has TRBV6-5 and TRBJ1-5; 7 nucleotides agree with TRBD1. The ends lost 6 bases at V and 7 bases at J; junction bases unmatched: 9. Germline V gives CDR1 MNHEY, CDR2 SVGAGI. This CDR3 is 14 amino acids long. CDR3 DNA: TGTGCCAGCAGCTACGACAGGGTTGACCAGCCCCAGCATTTT. It encodes CASSYDRVDQPQHF.